These 23 T cell receptor beta chains share one sample of origin, sequenced in a study of blood T cell repertoires in COVID-19. Sequencing was performed with immunoSEQ multiplex PCR; in TCRdb, only in-frame clones are kept and a portion is missing. The sample gives about 170,000 clones, around 85% of which show up once; approximately 1.2% is in the top ten. What was sequenced was peripheral blood. The receptors shown here come from a man in his 60s who had recovered from COVID-19.

The V call is TRBV12-3 or TRBV12-4, the J call TRBJ1-2; TRBD1 might be the D (5 bases). The CDR3 length is 13 residues. V gave up 5 bases and J gave up 8 bases, with 15 bases separating them. The CDR3 protein is CASSIPGLGGYTF. CDR3 bases: TGTGCCAGCAGTATTCCGGGACTGGGCGGCTACACCTTC.

This chain connects TRBV24-1 to TRBJ2-5, with D unclear. Per germline, CDR1 KGHDR and CDR2 SFDVKD. Trimming left V 6 bases short and J 4 bases short, with 11 bases between. The CDR3 runs 13 residues. CDR3 in amino acids: CATSTEFRETQYF. CDR3 DNA: TGTGCCACCAGTACCGAGTTTCGAGAGACCCAGTACTTC.

The chain has TRBV5-6 and TRBJ2-7; tentative D call: TRBD1 (6 bases). The CDR3 has 14 amino acids. The V end was cut by 1 base, the J end by 2 bases, with 10 bases between. The germline V gene encodes CDR1 SGHDT and CDR2 YYEEEE. CDR3 bases: TGTGCCAGCAGCTTGCTGACAGGTACCTACGAGCAGTACTTC. The encoded protein is CASSLLTGTYEQYF.

The J gene is TRBJ1-4, the V gene TRBV5-1, with unresolved D. V was clipped by 0 bases and J by 0 bases, with 6 bases between them. Germline CDR1 and CDR2: SGHRS and YFSETQ. This CDR3 has 15 amino acids. CDR3 nucleotides: TGCGCCAGCAGCTTGGTTGCAGCAACTAATGAAAAACTGTTTTTT. As protein: CASSLVAATNEKLFF. Variable domain in full (rest from reference TRBV5-1 and TRBJ1-4): KAGVTQTPRYLIKTRGQQVTLSCSPISGHRSVSWYQQTPGQGLQFLFEYFSETQRNKGNFPGRFSGRQFSNSRSEMNVSTLELGDSALYLCASSLVAATNEKLFFGSGTQLSVL.

This clone was recorded once. The chain uses TRBV30 and TRBJ1-2, with 9 bases identical to TRBD1. The CDR3 extends over 13 amino acids. V dropped 5 bases and J dropped 6; count of bases not matched to a gene: 7. Germline V gene data show CDR1 as GTSNPN and CDR2 as SVGIG (reference sequence). The CDR3 DNA is TGTGCCTGGGGATCACAGGGGGCCCATGGCTACACCTTC. Translating gives CAWGSQGAHGYTF.

V and J are TRBV2 and TRBJ1-5; 11 bases map to TRBD1. CDR3 length: 15 residues. With 5 bases clipped from V and 7 bases from J, the junction kept 7 bases outside the gene matches. CDR1 SNHLY and CDR2 FYNNEI come from the germline V gene. CDR3 sequence: CASSRGQGADQPQHF. CDR3 nucleotides: TGTGCCAGCAGTAGAGGACAGGGGGCGGACCAGCCCCAGCATTTT. The whole variable domain, filled in from reference TRBV2 and TRBJ1-5, reads EPEVTQTPSHQVTQMGQEVILRCVPISNHLYFYWYRQILGQKVEFLVSFYNNEISEKSEIFDDQFSVERPDGSNFTLKIRSTKLEDSAMYFCASSRGQGADQPQHFGDGTRLSIL.

The genes are TRBV9 and TRBJ2-1; weak D call: TRBD1 (7 bases). Germline V gene lookup returns CDR1 SGDLS and CDR2 YYNGEE. CDR3 size: 20 residues. V lost 0 bases and J 3 bases, leaving 25 bases between the germline ends. For the CDR3, the DNA is TGTGCCAGCAGCGTAGCTGGAGGGTGGGACAGACAAAACGACTACAATGAGCAGTTCTTC. Translating it yields CASSVAGGWDRQNDYNEQFF.

The chain couples TRBV5-4 to TRBJ2-1; D is possibly TRBD2 (5 bases). CDR1 is SGHNT, CDR2 YYREEE, per germline (reference sequence). The CDR3 length is 15 residues. Trimming took off 2 bases at V and 5 bases at J, with 14 bases between the two ends. This CDR3 is CASSFFQFGDNEQFF. CDR3 in DNA: TGTGCCAGCAGCTTTTTTCAATTCGGGGACAATGAGCAGTTCTTC.

This chain uses TRBV24-1 with TRBJ2-6, with a weak D call TRBD2 (7 bases). V shed 5 bases and J shed 3 bases, with 16 bases lying between them. CDR1 and CDR2 from the germline V gene are KGHDR and SFDVKD. The CDR3 consists of 17 residues. For the CDR3, the DNA is TGTGCCACCAGTGGGAAAACGGGGGGCAGTGGGGCCAACGTCCTGACTTTC. This sequence encodes CATSGKTGGSGANVLTF.

The chain links TRBV9 to TRBJ2-3, with 10 bases lining up with TRBD2. The CDR3 consists of 15 residues. The ends lost 0 bases at V and 6 bases at J; junction bases unmatched: 4. Germline loops: CDR1 SGDLS, CDR2 YYNGEE. The CDR3 sequence is CASSVEAGGPDTQYF. CDR3 DNA: TGTGCCAGCAGCGTAGAAGCGGGGGGGCCGGATACGCAGTATTTT.

This clone appeared a single time. CDR3 DNA sequence: TGTGCCAGTAGTATCGGGGGGCAGCCAACTGGAAACACCATATATTTT. The encoded protein is CASSIGGQPTGNTIYF. J is TRBJ1-3 and V is TRBV19, with TRBD1 as a possible D gene (6 bases). The germline V gene has CDR1 LNHDA and CDR2 SQIVND (reference sequence). Trimming pared 3 bases from V and 2 bases from J, leaving 14 bases between. This CDR3 is 16 amino acids long.

The rearrangement joins TRBV19 to TRBJ2-7, with D possibly TRBD1 on 7 matching bases. CDR3 length: 15 amino acids. V was clipped by 4 bases and J by 1 base, with 14 bases between them. CDR1 LNHDA and CDR2 SQIVND come from the germline V gene (reference sequence). This chain's CDR3 is CASSTQGGPSYEQYF. The CDR3 nucleotides are TGTGCCAGTAGTACGCAGGGGGGTCCTTCCTACGAGCAGTACTTC.

V usage is TRBV6-2 or TRBV6-3 and J usage is TRBJ1-4; TRBD1 is a possible D gene (6 bases). V was cut by 6 bases and J by 7 bases, with 21 bases left in between. The CDR3 contains 16 residues. Germline V gene sequence: CDR1 MNHEY, CDR2 SVGEGT. CDR3 region: CASSPPTGSVSEKLFF. The CDR3 DNA is TGTGCCAGCAGCCCCCCGACAGGCTCAGTCTCTGAAAAACTGTTTTTT.

The CDR3 loop is CASSIAVAGSNEKLFF. CDR3 nucleotides: TGTGCCAGTAGTATAGCGGTGGCAGGATCTAATGAAAAACTGTTTTTT. The rearrangement uses TRBV19 and TRBJ1-4; no clear D gene. CDR3 length: 16 amino acids. The germline V gene has CDR1 LNHDA and CDR2 SQIVND (reference sequence). V was trimmed by 1 base and J by 3 bases, leaving 12 bases between them. Complete variable domain (other parts from reference TRBV19 and TRBJ1-4): DGGITQSPKYLFRKEGQNVTLSCEQNLNHDAMYWYRQDPGQGLRLIYYSQIVNDFQKGDIAEGYSVSREKKESFPLTVTSAQKNPTAFYLCASSIAVAGSNEKLFFGSGTQLSVL.

The CDR3 protein is CASSLWSGGTDTQYF. CDR3 nucleotides: TGTGCCAGCAGTTTATGGTCGGGGGGCACAGATACGCAGTATTTT. The rearrangement uses TRBV27 and TRBJ2-3; tentative D call: TRBD2 (6 bases). V was clipped by 1 base and J by 1 base, with 9 bases between them. The CDR3 contains 15 residues. Germline CDR1 MNHEY, CDR2 SMNVEV (reference sequence).

This clone was counted only a few times. The V gene is TRBV7-9, the J gene TRBJ1-2, with 7 bases lining up with TRBD1. Germline V gene sequence: CDR1 SEHNR, CDR2 FQNEAQ (reference sequence). The CDR3 runs 17 residues. The ends lost 5 bases at V and 8 bases at J; junction bases unmatched: 20. DNA for the CDR3: TGTGCCAGCAGCCCTAGACAGGGCGGTCGAGATGGTTTAGGCTACACCTTC. Residues: CASSPRQGGRDGLGYTF.

This chain connects TRBV9 to TRBJ1-3, with D uncertain. This CDR3 contains 15 residues. The V and J ends lost 4 bases and 1 base respectively, with 12 bases between them. Germline CDR1 is SGDLS and CDR2 is YYNGEE. The CDR3 nucleotides read TGTGCCAGCAGCCCAATGAGGTCGTCTGGAAACACCATATATTTT. It translates to CASSPMRSSGNTIYF.

V is TRBV9 and J is TRBJ2-3, with 9 bases fitting TRBD1. CDR1 is SGDLS, CDR2 YYNGEE, per germline. There are 16 residues in the CDR3. The J segment lost 5 bases and the V segment lost 0 bases, leaving 7 bases of the junction unmatched. This CDR3 reads CASSVVGTGFVDTQYF. In DNA, the CDR3 is TGTGCCAGCAGCGTAGTGGGGACAGGGTTTGTAGATACGCAGTATTTT.

J is TRBJ2-3 and V is TRBV5-4, with D unclear. CDR3 length equals 15 residues. The germline V gene has CDR1 SGHNT and CDR2 YYREEE (reference sequence). Deletions cut 2 bases from V and 0 bases from J, with 10 bases between. The CDR3 loop reads CASSFTSASTDTQYF. CDR3 DNA sequence: TGTGCCAGCAGCTTTACAAGCGCGAGCACAGATACGCAGTATTTT. Full variable domain (missing parts from reference TRBV5-4 and TRBJ2-3): ETGVTQSPTHLIKTRGQQVTLRCSSQSGHNTVSWYQQALGQGPQFIFQYYREEENGRGNFPPRFSGLQFPNYSSELNVNALELDDSALYLCASSFTSASTDTQYFGPGTRLTVL.

J is TRBJ2-1 and V is TRBV6-2 or TRBV6-3; 7 bases are a match to TRBD1. CDR1 and CDR2 (germline): MNHEY, SVGEGT. The CDR3 loop spans 14 amino acids. With 2 bases clipped from V and 8 bases from J, the junction kept 6 bases outside the gene matches. The CDR3 region is CASSYQTGSHEQFF. CDR3 in DNA: TGTGCCAGCAGTTACCAGACAGGGTCCCATGAGCAGTTCTTC.

J is TRBJ2-7 and V is TRBV14; D is possibly TRBD1 (5 bases). In germline, CDR1 is SGHDN, CDR2 FVKESK. Between the trimmed V and J ends, which lost 1 base and 5 bases, there was a span of 12 bases. The CDR3 has 14 residues. DNA for the CDR3: TGTGCCAGCAGCCAAGCCCCAGGGCAGGACGAGCAGTACTTC. This encodes CASSQAPGQDEQYF.

The chain links TRBV12-3 or TRBV12-4 to TRBJ1-5; D is possibly TRBD1 (6 bases). Trimming took 6 bases from V and 1 from J, leaving 7 bases between them. CDR3 length: 13 residues. CDR3 DNA: TGTGCCAGCAGCGGGACAAGCAATCAGCCCCAGCATTTT. It is translated as CASSGTSNQPQHF.

V usage is TRBV5-5 and J usage is TRBJ2-3, with TRBD1 as a possible D gene (6 bases). Germline loops: CDR1 SGHKS, CDR2 YYEKEE (reference sequence). This CDR3 is 14 amino acids long. Trimming took 4 bases from V and 0 from J, leaving 9 bases between them. DNA of the CDR3: TGTGCCAGCAGCGCAGGGGTTAGCACAGATACGCAGTATTTT. Translation: CASSAGVSTDTQYF.